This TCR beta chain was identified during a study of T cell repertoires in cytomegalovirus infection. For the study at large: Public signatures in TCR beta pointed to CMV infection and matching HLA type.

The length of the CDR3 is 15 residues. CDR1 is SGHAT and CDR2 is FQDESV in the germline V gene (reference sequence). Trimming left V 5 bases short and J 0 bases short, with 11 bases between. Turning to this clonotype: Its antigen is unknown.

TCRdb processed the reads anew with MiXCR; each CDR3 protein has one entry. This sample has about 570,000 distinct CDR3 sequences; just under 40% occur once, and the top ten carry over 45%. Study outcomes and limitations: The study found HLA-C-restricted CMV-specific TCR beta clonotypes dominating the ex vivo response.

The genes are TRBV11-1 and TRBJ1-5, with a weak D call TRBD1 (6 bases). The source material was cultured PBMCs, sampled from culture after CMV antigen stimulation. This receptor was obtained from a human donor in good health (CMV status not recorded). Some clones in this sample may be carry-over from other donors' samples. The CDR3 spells CASSHPDSSNQPQHF. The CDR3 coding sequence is TGTGCCAGCAGCCACCCGGACAGTAGCAATCAGCCCCAGCATTTT.